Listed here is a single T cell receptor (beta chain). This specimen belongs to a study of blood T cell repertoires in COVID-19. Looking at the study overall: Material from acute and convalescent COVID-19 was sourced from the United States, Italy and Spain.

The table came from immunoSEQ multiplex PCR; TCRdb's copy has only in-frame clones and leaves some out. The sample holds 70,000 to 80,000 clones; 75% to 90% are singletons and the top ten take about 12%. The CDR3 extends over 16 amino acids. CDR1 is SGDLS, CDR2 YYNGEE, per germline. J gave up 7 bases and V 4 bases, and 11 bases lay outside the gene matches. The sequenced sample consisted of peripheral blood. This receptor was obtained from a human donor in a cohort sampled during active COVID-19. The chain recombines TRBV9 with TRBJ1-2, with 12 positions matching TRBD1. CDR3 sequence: CASSSPGTGGFRGYTF. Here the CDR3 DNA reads TGTGCCAGCAGCTCCCCCGGGACAGGGGGCTTCCGTGGCTACACCTTC.